This TCR beta chain derives from a study of human T cells and chemical hapten exposure. The time point denotes: patch test 3, about 24 weeks after DPC sensitization. Treatment indicated: therapeutic diphenylcyclopropenone sensitization with weekly scalp DPC. This clonotype has just a few counts. Its matching antigen is unknown. TCRdb processed the RACE reads anew with MiXCR; each CDR3 protein has one entry. This sample has roughly 64,000 distinct CDR3 sequences; roughly 11% occur once, and the top ten carry 2% to 3%. Study-wide findings and caveats: There was a positive correlation between PT1 expanded TCR counts and patch test score.

Per the germline V gene, CDR1 is SQVTM and CDR2 is ANQGSEA. The CDR3 sequence is 14 residues long. V dropped 7 bases and J dropped 3 bases, with 15 bases sitting between them. The clonotype comes from a woman in her twenties or thirties with alopecia areata. Some clones in this sample may be carry-over from other donors' samples. Sample: whole blood, taken in connection with sensitization to the hapten diphenylcyclopropenone (DPC). V usage is TRBV29-1 and J usage is TRBJ2-2, with D perhaps TRBD2 (7 bases). CDR3 sequence (DNA): TGCAGCGCTGAGGGGGGGCCCGACACCGGGGAGCTGTTTTTT. Protein product: CSAEGGPDTGELFF.